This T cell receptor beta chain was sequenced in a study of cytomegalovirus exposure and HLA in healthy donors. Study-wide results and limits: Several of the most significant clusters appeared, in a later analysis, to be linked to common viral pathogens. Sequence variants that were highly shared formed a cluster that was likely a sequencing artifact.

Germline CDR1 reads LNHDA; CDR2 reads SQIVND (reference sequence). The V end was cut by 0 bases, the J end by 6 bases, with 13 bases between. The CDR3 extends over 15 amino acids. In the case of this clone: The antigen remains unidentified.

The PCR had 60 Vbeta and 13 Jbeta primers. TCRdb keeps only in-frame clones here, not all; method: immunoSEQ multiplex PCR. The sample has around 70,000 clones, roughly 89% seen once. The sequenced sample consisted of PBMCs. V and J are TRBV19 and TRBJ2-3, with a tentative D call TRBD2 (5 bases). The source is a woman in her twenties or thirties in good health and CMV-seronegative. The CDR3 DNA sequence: TGTGCCAGTAGTATAGAGCGGGCTGTGGGTGATACGCAGTATTTT. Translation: CASSIERAVGDTQYF.